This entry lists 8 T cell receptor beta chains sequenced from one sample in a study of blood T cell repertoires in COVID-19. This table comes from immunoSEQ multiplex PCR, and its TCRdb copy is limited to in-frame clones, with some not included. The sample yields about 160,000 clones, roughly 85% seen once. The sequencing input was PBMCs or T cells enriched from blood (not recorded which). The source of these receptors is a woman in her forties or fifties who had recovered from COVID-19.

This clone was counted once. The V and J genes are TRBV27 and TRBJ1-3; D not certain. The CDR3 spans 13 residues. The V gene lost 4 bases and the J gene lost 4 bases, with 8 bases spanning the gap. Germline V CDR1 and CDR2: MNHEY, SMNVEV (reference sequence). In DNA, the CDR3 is TGTGCCAGCAGTTCCCCCCGGGGAAACACCATATATTTT. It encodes CASSSPRGNTIYF.

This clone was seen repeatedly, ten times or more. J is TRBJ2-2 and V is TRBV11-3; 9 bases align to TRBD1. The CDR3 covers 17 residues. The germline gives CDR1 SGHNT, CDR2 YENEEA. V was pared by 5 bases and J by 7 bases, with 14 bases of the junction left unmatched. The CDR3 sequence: CASSLVYGTGKIGELFF. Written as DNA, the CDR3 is TGTGCCAGCAGCCTCGTATACGGGACAGGGAAAATCGGGGAGCTGTTTTTT.

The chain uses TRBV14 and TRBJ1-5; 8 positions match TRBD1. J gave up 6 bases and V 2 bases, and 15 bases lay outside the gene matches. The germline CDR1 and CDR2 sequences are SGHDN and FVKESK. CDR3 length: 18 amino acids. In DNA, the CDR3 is TGTGCCAGCAGCCAACGAGTAGGACGGCAGGGGGCCATTCAGCCCCAGCATTTT. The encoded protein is CASSQRVGRQGAIQPQHF.

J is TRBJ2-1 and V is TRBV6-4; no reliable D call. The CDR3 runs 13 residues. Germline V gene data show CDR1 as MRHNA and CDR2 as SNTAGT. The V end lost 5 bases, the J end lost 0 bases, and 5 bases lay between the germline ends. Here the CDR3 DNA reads TGTGCCAGCAGTTCATCCTCCTACAATGAGCAGTTCTTC. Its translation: CASSSSSYNEQFF.

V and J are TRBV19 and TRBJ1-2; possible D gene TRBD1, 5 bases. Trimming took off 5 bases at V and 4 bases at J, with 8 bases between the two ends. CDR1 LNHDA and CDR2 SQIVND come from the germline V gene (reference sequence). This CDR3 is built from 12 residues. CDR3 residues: CASSAGVYGYTF. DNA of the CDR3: TGTGCCAGTAGTGCGGGGGTCTATGGCTACACCTTC.

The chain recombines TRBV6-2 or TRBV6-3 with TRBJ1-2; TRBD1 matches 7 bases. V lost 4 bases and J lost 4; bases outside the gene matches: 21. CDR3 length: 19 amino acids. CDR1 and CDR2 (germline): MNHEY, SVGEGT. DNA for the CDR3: TGTGCCAGCAGTTCCAGCCCCGGAAGAACGGGACAGAAAATCTATGGCTACACCTTC. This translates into CASSSSPGRTGQKIYGYTF.

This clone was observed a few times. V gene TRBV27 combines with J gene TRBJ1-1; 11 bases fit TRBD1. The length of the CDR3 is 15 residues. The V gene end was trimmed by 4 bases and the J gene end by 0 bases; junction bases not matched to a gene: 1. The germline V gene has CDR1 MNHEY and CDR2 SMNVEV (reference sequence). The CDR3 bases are TGTGCCAGCAGTTGGGGACAGGGGGTGAACACTGAAGCTTTCTTT. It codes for CASSWGQGVNTEAFF.

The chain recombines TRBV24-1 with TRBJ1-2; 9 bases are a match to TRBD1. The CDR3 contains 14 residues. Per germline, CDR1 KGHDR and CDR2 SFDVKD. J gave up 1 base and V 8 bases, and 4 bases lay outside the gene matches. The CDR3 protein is CATTRQGVNYGYTF. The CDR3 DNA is TGTGCCACCACTCGACAGGGGGTTAACTATGGCTACACCTTC.